In its sample, the clone carrying this T cell receptor beta chain was seen many times. Its antigen is unknown. It may be a read error: a sequence one base away is much more abundant. The sample is drawn from a study of Graves' ophthalmopathy and Graves' hyperthyroidism. Study-level findings and limits: Forecasting of ophthalmopathy progression by the model achieved more than 70% sensitivity and 72.22% specificity. Ophthalmopathy cases were distinguished from stable hyperthyroidism by a 13-signature model, reaching about 85% sensitivity and 81.08% specificity.

Among the hyperthyroidism patients, all were newly diagnosed, aged 18 to 65, with under 2 months' duration. Patients were diagnosed from clinical symptoms, serum thyroxine, TRAb, thyroid ultrasound and orbital computed tomography. This CDR3 is built from 16 residues. Germline CDR1 reads KGHDR; CDR2 reads SFDVKD. Amplification from RNA transcripts yielded the TCR beta CDR3 regions. HTBI primers served in a first-round RT-PCR, which a second-round multiplex PCR followed. TCRdb reanalysed the multiplex PCR reads using MiXCR and keeps one entry per CDR3 protein. This table has over 500,000 distinct CDR3 sequences, 22% appearing once.

This chain connects TRBV24-1 to TRBJ2-5; D uncertain. Source material: peripheral blood. The TCR comes from a young woman with stable Graves' hyperthyroidism. Some clones in this sample may be carry-over from other donors' samples. CDR3 loop: CATSASDSRYQEAQYF. The CDR3 DNA reads TGTGCCACCAGTGCATCCGACTCCCGGTACCAAGAGGCCCAGTACTTC.